This record looks at one T cell receptor (beta chain) sequence and its context. There is no known antigen for this receptor. Within one base of it there is no much larger clone, and no base qualities were kept. These data originate in a study of graft-versus-host responses after intestinal transplantation (dated by TCRdb to about 2021). Background on the whole study: The transplants that recipients got were multivisceral, liver-intestinal, or isolated intestinal. A cohort of 24 intestinal transplant recipients, including one retransplant, was enrolled, and a few patients lacking pretransplant specimens were excluded. Donor T cell macrochimerism was defined as a peak of at least 4% donor T cells among recipient peripheral blood mononuclear cells. Every recipient was given anti-thymocyte globulin induction, then maintenance tacrolimus and steroids for roughly 3 years. Bulk TCR-beta CDR3 sequencing was used to track graft-versus-host and host-versus-graft alloreactive T cell clones in the graft, circulation and bone marrow after intestinal transplantation. Samples from a few later patients were sequenced in-house on an Illumina MiSeq with MiXCR processing rather than by the commercial service. Alloreactive clones were identified by sequencing pre-transplant mixed lymphocyte reaction products and comparing these products with unstimulated pre-transplant donor and recipient T cells. Study-wide conclusions, independent of this receptor: GvH clones were detected in recipient bone marrow, and some of these GvH clones were observed earlier in ileal mucosa or blood, consistent with an intestinal mucosal origin. Early after transplant, peak levels of circulating GvH clones were found to be associated with declines in HvG clones. The conclusions were limited by the relatively low number and heterogeneity of the intestinal transplant patients. High GvH to HvG T cell clonal ratios were observed in the allografts of patients with donor T cell macrochimerism.

The time point label on this specimen signifies: cells obtained before transplantation from donor or recipient. CD3+CD4+ and CD3+CD8+ populations were FACS-sorted from unstimulated pre-transplant donor and recipient cells taken from spleen or lymph nodes. Its CDR3 holds 12 amino acids, cysteine through phenylalanine. The CDR3 DNA has 36 bases and is translated from base 1. Sequences LNHDA (CDR1) and SQIVND (CDR2) are obtained from the germline V gene (reference sequence). Deletion took 1 base off V and 9 bases off J, with a span of 7 bases between the germline ends. Library method: the immunoSEQ multiplex PCR assay. For most patients, genomic DNA was isolated with the Qiagen DNeasy Blood and Tissue Kit and shipped frozen to Adaptive Biotechnologies for TCR sequencing. Adaptive Biotechnologies carried out high-throughput TCR-beta CDR3 sequencing of genomic DNA for most patients. The original pipeline was this. TCR sequencing data were retrieved from Adaptive's ImmunoSEQ software for roughly 20 patients, whereas a few other patients were processed with MiXCR and VDJtools. To correct CD4 versus CD8 sorting errors, any sequence found in both subsets at a frequency ratio below 5:1 was removed. CDR3 nucleotide sequences shared between donor and recipient were removed because the origin of such sequences could not be assigned. Alloreactive clones required at least 2-fold expansion over unstimulated cells and minimum CFSE-low frequency of 0.002% (template counts) or 0.001% (read counts). Mappable clones were those detected in sequenced pre-transplant spleen, lymph node, or MLR CFSE-low populations of the donor or recipient. The cumulative frequency of alloreactive clones was calculated as a percentage of all sequences, weighted by copy number. As stored in TCRdb, this immuneACCESS dataset retains in-frame rearrangements with V and J assigned. A fraction of the clones does not appear; measured against another copy, unresolved V genes explain less than half of the discrepancy, and the remainder lacks a known reason. V, J and clone size were drawn from that table, and D and trimming were deduced from the DNA. In all, the sample holds 25,000 or so clones, and roughly 80% of those were seen once. The ten largest make up roughly 0.7% of the sample.

The chain is assembled from TRBV19 and TRBJ2-4, with no reliable assignment of the D segment. The sequence was obtained from a human donor who received an intestinal transplant. The sample was unstimulated CD4+ T cells sorted from spleen or lymph node cells, taken before intestinal transplant. CDR3 region: CASSIAPTIQYF. The bases are TGTGCCAGTAGTATAGCCCCCACCATTCAGTACTTC. The variable domain in full, with residues beyond the CDR3 obtained from the reference TRBV19 and TRBJ2-4 genes, is DGGITQSPKYLFRKEGQNVTLSCEQNLNHDAMYWYRQDPGQGLRLIYYSQIVNDFQKGDIAEGYSVSREKKESFPLTVTSAQKNPTAFYLCASSIAPTIQYFGAGTRLSVL.